Detailed here is one T cell receptor beta chain. What it recognizes is unknown. This sample was taken from a study of cytotoxic CD8 clonotypes in ibrutinib-treated CLL. Study outcomes and limitations: Pretreatment clonality was elevated relative to age-matched healthy donors and paralleled circulating CD8+ T-cell counts.

Deep sequencing aimed at 1 in 200,000 to 1 in 1 million T cells' resolution. Only in-frame clones appear in the TCRdb table, and some are missing; sequencing was by immunoSEQ multiplex PCR. This table holds approximately 210,000 clones, around 70% found once. Losses at the gene ends were 2 bases for V and 0 bases for J; bases not matched to a gene: 8. The germline gives CDR1 MGHRA, CDR2 YSYEKL. The length of the CDR3 is 18 residues. The chain uses TRBV4-1 and TRBJ2-1, with 9 bases aligning to TRBD1. The clonotype was recovered from a human donor with chronic lymphocytic leukemia. The input for sequencing was PBMCs, taken after 24 months of ibrutinib treatment. CDR3 coding DNA: TGCGCCAGCAGCCAAACGCCCCCGGGACAGGGCTCCTACAATGAGCAGTTCTTC. Amino acid sequence: CASSQTPPGQGSYNEQFF.